The rows below give T cell receptor beta chains drawn from one sample of a study of PD-1 blockade in classical Hodgkin lymphoma. Assay used: immunoSEQ multiplex PCR; TCRdb lists only in-frame clones, some missing. This repertoire shows around 57,000 clones, approximately 86% found once; its top ten account for approximately 6.5%. Sequencing used peripheral blood mononuclear cells (PBMCs), obtained before the fourth cycle of nivolumab. The receptors were gathered from a human donor with classical Hodgkin lymphoma. CDR3s include the opening cysteine and the closing phenylalanine or tryptophan. The D gene is left open where the match is weak. Rows may omit the clone size; those that give it use once, few, many or a size class.

>.|TRBJ2-1|15|TRBV6-4|TRBD2
CATRSSRLADNEQFF
TGTGCCACCCGATCTAGCCGACTAGCGGACAATGAGCAGTTCTTC
>.|TRBJ2-4|16|TRBV28|.
CASSGGGATAKNIQYF
TGTGCCAGCAGCGGGGGTGGTGCAACGGCCAAAAACATTCAGTACTTC
>.|TRBJ2-1|17|TRBV9|.
CASSLRSGTTKNNEQFF
TGTGCCAGCAGCCTTCGATCGGGCACTACAAAAAACAATGAGCAGTTCTTC
>.|TRBJ1-2|15|TRBV5-1|TRBD1
CASSKGQAANYGYTF
TGCGCCAGCAGCAAGGGACAGGCAGCTAACTATGGCTACACCTTC
>.|TRBJ1-4|12|TRBV18|.
CASSRTNEKLFF
TGTGCCAGCTCACGGACTAATGAAAAACTGTTTTTT
>.|TRBJ2-3|15|TRBV13|.
CASSLRLPHTDTQYF
TGTGCCAGCAGCTTAAGGCTACCACACACAGATACGCAGTATTTT
>few|TRBJ1-4|13|TRBV7-8|.
CASSSGFGEKLFF
TGTGCCAGCAGCTCGGGGTTTGGGGAAAAACTGTTTTTT
>.|TRBJ1-1|14|TRBV6-5|.
CASSWTGMNTEAFF
TGTGCCAGCAGTTGGACCGGGATGAACACTGAAGCTTTCTTT
>.|TRBJ2-4|14|TRBV2|.
CASRRQLAKNIQYF
TGTGCCAGCAGAAGACAGTTAGCCAAAAACATTCAGTACTTC
>.|TRBJ1-5|12|TRBV11-2|.
CASSLGGQPQHF
TGTGCCAGCAGCTTAGGCGGTCAGCCCCAGCATTTT
>.|TRBJ1-4|16|TRBV28|TRBD1
CASSLSIQGAGEKLFF
TGTGCCAGCAGTTTATCAATACAGGGGGCGGGTGAAAAACTGTTTTTT
>.|TRBJ1-5|14|TRBV6-1|.
CASSEEGTARPQHF
TGTGCCAGCAGTGAAGAGGGGACGGCCAGGCCCCAGCATTTT
>once|TRBJ1-5|15|TRBV7-8|TRBD1
CASSLTVQGNQPQHF
TGTGCCAGCAGCTTAACGGTACAGGGGAATCAGCCCCAGCATTTT
>.|TRBJ2-7|15|TRBV7-9|.
CASSAQGVSSYEQYF
TGTGCCAGCAGCGCACAGGGAGTATCCTCCTACGAGCAGTACTTC
>.|TRBJ2-7|16|TRBV12-5|.
CASGPFRQGGSYEQYF
TGTGCTAGTGGTCCCTTTAGGCAGGGAGGAAGCTACGAGCAGTACTTC
>once|TRBJ2-2|17|TRBV10-3|TRBD2
CATEETSGNSNTGELFF
TGTGCCACTGAGGAGACTAGCGGGAATTCAAACACCGGGGAGCTGTTTTTT
>.|TRBJ2-3|16|TRBV7-8|TRBD2
CASSAVAGGNTDTQYF
TGTGCCAGCAGCGCCGTAGCGGGAGGTAACACAGATACGCAGTATTTT
>few|TRBJ2-1|13|TRBV7-9|.
CASKAGVGNEQFF
TGTGCCAGCAAGGCAGGGGTGGGAAATGAGCAGTTCTTC
>.|TRBJ2-1|15|TRBV19|.
CASHSKGGSYNEQFF
TGTGCCAGTCACTCTAAAGGGGGTAGCTACAATGAGCAGTTCTTC
>.|TRBJ2-7|14|TRBV5-1|.
CASSTGQISYEQYF
TGCGCCAGCAGCACCGGACAGATCTCCTACGAGCAGTACTTC
>.|TRBJ2-5|14|TRBV9|.
CASSPWDDQETQYF
TGTGCCAGCAGCCCATGGGACGACCAAGAGACCCAGTACTTC
>.|TRBJ2-3|14|TRBV9|.
CASSALDRAATQYF
TGTGCCAGCAGCGCACTGGACAGAGCGGCTACGCAGTATTTT
>.|TRBJ2-5|13|TRBV19|.
CASSGLLQETQYF
TGTGCCAGTAGCGGACTGTTACAAGAGACCCAGTACTTC